This TCR beta chain was observed in a study of cytomegalovirus exposure and HLA in healthy donors. The PCR used 60 Vbeta and 13 Jbeta primers. Sequencing used immunoSEQ multiplex PCR; TCRdb keeps in-frame clones, though not all of them. The sample yields approximately 160,000 clones, around three quarters seen once. Study-wide findings and caveats: Donors belonging to an Asian-associated ancestry cluster reportedly showed fewer N-insertions in productive TCRs than the roughly 670-donor mean, according to what a later analysis found. Associated with cytomegalovirus, according to the listing, were around 170 TCR beta chains. Most of the CMV-associated TCR beta chains (in a later analysis) appeared to be HLA-restricted. The authors judged a highly shared variant cluster likely a sequencing artifact.

This clone was picked up one time. Its antigen is not known. The CDR3 is 17 amino acids. CDR1 is SEHNR, CDR2 FQNEAQ, per germline (reference sequence). The ends lost 7 bases at V and 4 bases at J; junction bases unmatched: 18. This rearrangement joins TRBV7-9 to TRBJ1-1; 7 positions match TRBD1. Sequenced material: PBMCs. The source of this sequence is a woman in her twenties or thirties in good health and CMV-seronegative. CDR3 DNA sequence: TGTGCCAGCAATACGTATACAGGGGATTCAGTCGCCACTGAAGCTTTCTTT. It translates to CASNTYTGDSVATEAFF.